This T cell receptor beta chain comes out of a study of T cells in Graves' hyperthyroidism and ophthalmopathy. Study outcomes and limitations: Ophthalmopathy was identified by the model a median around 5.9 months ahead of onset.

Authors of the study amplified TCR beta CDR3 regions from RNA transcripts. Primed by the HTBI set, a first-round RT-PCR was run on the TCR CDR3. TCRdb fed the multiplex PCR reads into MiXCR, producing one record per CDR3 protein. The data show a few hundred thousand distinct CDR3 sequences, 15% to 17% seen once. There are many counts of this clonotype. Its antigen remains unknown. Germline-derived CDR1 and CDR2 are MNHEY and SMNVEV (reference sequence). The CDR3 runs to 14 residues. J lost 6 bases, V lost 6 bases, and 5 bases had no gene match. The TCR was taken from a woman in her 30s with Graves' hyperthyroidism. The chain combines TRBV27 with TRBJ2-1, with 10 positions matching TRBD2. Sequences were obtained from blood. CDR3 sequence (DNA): TGTGCCAGCAGCCTAGCGGGAGCAGTCAATGAGCAGTTCTTC. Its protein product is CASSLAGAVNEQFF.